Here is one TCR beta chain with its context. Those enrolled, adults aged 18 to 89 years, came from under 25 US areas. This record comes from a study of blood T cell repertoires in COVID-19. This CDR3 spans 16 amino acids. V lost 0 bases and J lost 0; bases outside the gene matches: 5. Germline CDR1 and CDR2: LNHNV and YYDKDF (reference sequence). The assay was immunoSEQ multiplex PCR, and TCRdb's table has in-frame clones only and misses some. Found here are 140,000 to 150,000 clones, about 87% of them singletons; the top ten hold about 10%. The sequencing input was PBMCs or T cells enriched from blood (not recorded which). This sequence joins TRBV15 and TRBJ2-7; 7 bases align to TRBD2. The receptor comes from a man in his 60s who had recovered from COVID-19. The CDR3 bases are TGTGCCACCAGCAGAGAGCTAGCGGCTCTCTCCTACGAGCAGTACTTC. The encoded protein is CATSRELAALSYEQYF.